This TCR beta chain derives from a study of T cells after yellow fever vaccination. MiXCR was run by TCRdb on the 5' RACE reads, yielding one entry per CDR3 protein. The table lists under 300,000 distinct CDR3 sequences, under 15% of them singletons. This clonotype was observed a handful of times. Germline-derived CDR1 and CDR2 are SGHTA and FQGNSA. The CDR3 has 17 amino acids. V shed 2 bases and J 6 bases; nucleotides not matched to a gene: 13. The sequence was obtained from a man under 40 who received the YFV17D yellow fever vaccine. The chain is built from TRBV7-2 and TRBJ1-1; 9 nucleotides align to TRBD1. Sequences were derived from CD4+ T cells sorted from PBMCs, sampled 45 days after the yellow fever booster vaccination. CDR3 in amino acids: CASSLRTTRDRVPEAFF. The CDR3, as DNA: TGTGCCAGCAGCTTAAGAACGACACGGGACAGGGTCCCTGAAGCTTTCTTT. Using reference TRBV7-2 and TRBJ1-1 for the parts outside the CDR3, the full variable domain is GAGVSQSPSNKVTEKGKDVELRCDPISGHTALYWYRQSLGQGLEFLIYFQGNSAPDKSGLPSDRFSAERTGGSVSTLTIQRTQQEDSAVYLCASSLRTTRDRVPEAFFGQGTRLTVV.